This TCR beta chain was documented in a study of T-cell memory formation after mild COVID-19 (TCRdb year 2021). Context from the whole study: TCR sequence clusters from the two donors were found to be largely donor specific. In a couple of donors, T-cell clones that expanded and contracted after mild COVID-19 were followed by sequencing TCRalpha and TCRbeta repertoires longitudinally. The cohort comprised two young, previously healthy adult volunteers, one female and one male. Study-wide conclusions, independent of this receptor: Contracting CD4+ clones were found mainly in CM and EM memory subsets, while CD8+ clones were enriched in EMRA. The detection of some responding clones in pre-infection memory suggests that pre-existing cross-reactive memory T cells joined the SARS-CoV-2 response. SARS-CoV-2 specificity was not confirmed for the second-wave clones peaking on day 37. Balanced CD4/CD8 phenotypes were observed for clones contracting from day 15 to 85, whereas a bias towards CD4+ was observed for a second wave of clones expanding from day 15 to 37. The study covered only a couple of mild cases, and larger cohorts including severe cases with pre-infection samples were considered necessary.

Ficoll-Paque density gradient centrifugation was used to isolate PBMCs. V gives up 5 bases and J gives up 0 bases, and the segment between their germline ends measures 11 bases. The germline V gene gives CDR1 as SGHTA and CDR2 as FQGNSA. The CDR3 starts with the cysteine, ends with the phenylalanine, and has 15 residues. This entry keeps only the CDR3 DNA: 45 bases, framed from base 1. The sample holds many counts of this clonotype. No cognate antigen has been identified for it. No base qualities exist here, and no much larger clone lies one base off it. Sequencing took place on an Illumina NovaSeq 6000. TCRalpha and TCRbeta cDNA libraries were constructed by 5'RACE with constant-segment primers, with sample barcodes and unique molecular identifiers being introduced. RNA was extracted from every sample with Trizol reagent. Libraries were amplified in two PCR steps, with a second sample barcode and Illumina TruSeq adapters added in the second step. Sequencing of libraries was performed on an Illumina NovaSeq with 2 x 150 bp paired-end reads. Per the original workflow: Demultiplexing of reads and collapsing into UMI-guided consensus sequences were performed with migec v1.2.7. Using mixcr v2.1.11, the UMI consensuses were aligned to TRA and TRB V and J templates and assembled into clonotypes. A clonotype was counted as expanded or contracted only when both edgeR and NoisET called the clonotype significant, with the noise models trained on biological replicates. For edgeR calls, the cutoffs were a false discovery rate-adjusted p below 0.01 and a log2 fold-change threshold of 1. As an exploratory analysis of dynamics, PCA with hierarchical clustering was applied to max-normalized trajectories of the 1000 most abundant clonotypes. The CD4 or CD8 phenotype of responding clones was assigned using the separately sequenced CD4+ and CD8+ repertoires. TCRdb applied fastp at Q25 and MiXCR to the public reads, then kept only in-frame beta chains. Each entry is one CDR3 protein sequence, shown with its most common DNA and genes. For this entry, the V and J calls and clone size follow TCRdb and not the study's own pipeline. This sample has about 350,000 distinct CDR3 sequences in its table, and approximately 13% of those were observed once. The top ten constitute 22% of the sample.

The receptor's source is a young man who had mild COVID-19 (a few samples of this study predate the infection). The sample titles of this study are shuffled in the database, so cell type and time point are left out; the donor was told from shared clones. The sample comprised PBMCs or a T cell subset sorted from them (not recorded which). This chain joins TRBV7-2 to TRBJ2-1; the D gene remains uncertain. The CDR3 protein is CASSPLSGSYNEQFF. The DNA is TGTGCCAGCAGCCCCCTATCGGGCTCCTACAATGAGCAGTTCTTC.